Shown below are 5 T cell receptor beta chains from a single sample sequenced in a study of blood T cell repertoires in COVID-19. Measured with immunoSEQ multiplex PCR; TCRdb has only the in-frame clones, and not every one. The sample includes 150,000 to 180,000 clones, 60% to 85% of them seen just once. Input material: peripheral blood. These receptors came from a man at least 80 years old with acute or convalescent COVID-19.

This chain uses TRBV29-1 with TRBJ1-2; TRBD1 might be the D (6 bases). The V end was cut by 7 bases, the J end by 6 bases, with 12 bases between. Germline V lookup: CDR1 SQVTM, CDR2 ANQGSEA. The CDR3 is made up of 11 amino acids. Here the CDR3 DNA reads TGCAGCGCGATAAACAGGGATGGCTACACCTTC. This translates into CSAINRDGYTF.

This clone was picked up one time. The rearrangement uses TRBV9 and TRBJ1-1, with TRBD1 identical over 8 bases. CDR3 length: 15 amino acids. Trimming cost V 0 bases and J 4 bases; bases outside gene matches: 5. From germline, CDR1 is SGDLS and CDR2 YYNGEE. In DNA form, the CDR3 reads TGTGCCAGCAGCGTAGACCAGGGGGCGTTCACTGAAGCTTTCTTT. It codes for CASSVDQGAFTEAFF.

V usage is TRBV3-1 (or the pseudogene TRBV3-2) and J usage is TRBJ1-2, with D uncertain. The V gene's germline CDR1 is LGHDT and CDR2 YNNKEL (reference sequence). This CDR3 comprises 14 residues. V dropped 0 bases and J dropped 8 bases, with 13 bases sitting between them. Here the CDR3 reads CASSQEGTHRGYTF. CDR3 sequence (DNA): TGTGCCAGCAGCCAAGAGGGCACGCATCGAGGCTACACCTTC.

This sequence joins TRBV27 and TRBJ2-5; 8 bases line up with TRBD2. Germline assignment: CDR1 MNHEY and CDR2 SMNVEV (reference sequence). The trim removed 7 bases at V and 5 bases at J, leaving 12 bases unmatched. The CDR3 extends over 15 amino acids. The CDR3 is CASMTRTSTRETQYF. CDR3 bases: TGTGCCAGCATGACAAGGACTAGCACCCGCGAGACCCAGTACTTC.

The rearrangement links TRBV6-1 to TRBJ1-6, with a possible D match to TRBD1 (6 bases). Per germline, CDR1 MNHNS and CDR2 SASEGT. Trimming removed 3 bases from V and 0 bases from J, with 6 bases in between. The CDR3 spans 15 residues. The CDR3 region is CASSDRGSYNSPLHF. DNA for the CDR3: TGTGCCAGCAGTGACAGGGGCTCCTATAATTCACCCCTCCACTTT.